This entry describes one T cell receptor (beta chain). Antigen: not known. The sample belongs to a study of beta chain features in type 1 diabetes. Study observations and caveats: It was not settled here whether HLA type affects TCRB rearrangement. Naive, central memory and Treg TCRB repertoires seemed to resemble each other more closely in patients than they did in healthy donors. Type 1 diabetes patients showed fewer insertions and more deletions at VDJ junctions. The study found moderately but significantly shorter TCRB CDR3s in all four CD4+ subsets of Type 1 diabetes patients.

A single heparinised blood sample, averaging approximately 0.12 L, was obtained per donor. The CDR3 contains 13 residues. CDR1 MNHNS and CDR2 SASEGT come from the germline V gene. Trimming pared 1 base from V and 1 base from J, leaving 4 bases between. Every isolated RNA sample was fully reverse transcribed, so sequencing captured expressed TCRB transcripts. TCRdb's copy holds only in-frame clones and misses some; the assay was immunoSEQ multiplex PCR. The sample has 250,000 to 300,000 clones, around 24% seen once. Specimen: naive CD4+ T cells from blood. This chain links TRBV6-1 with TRBJ1-1; D call uncertain. The clonotype was recovered from a woman aged 30 to 39 with type 1 diabetes. The CDR3 DNA sequence: TGTGCCAGCAGTGAAGTCGGGAACACTGAAGCTTTCTTT. This codes for CASSEVGNTEAFF.